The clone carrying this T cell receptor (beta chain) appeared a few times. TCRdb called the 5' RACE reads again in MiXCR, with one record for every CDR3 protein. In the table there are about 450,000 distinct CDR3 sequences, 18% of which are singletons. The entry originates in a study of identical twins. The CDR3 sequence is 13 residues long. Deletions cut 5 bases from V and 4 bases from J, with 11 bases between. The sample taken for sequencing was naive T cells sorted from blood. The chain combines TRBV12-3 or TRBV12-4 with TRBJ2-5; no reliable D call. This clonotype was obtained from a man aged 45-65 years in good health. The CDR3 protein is CASSTYRRETQYF. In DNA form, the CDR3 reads TGTGCCAGCAGTACATATCGGAGAGAGACCCAGTACTTC.